This T cell receptor (beta chain) came from a study of blood T cell repertoires in COVID-19. The wider study: Whether acute or convalescent, the COVID-19 samples came from the United States, Italy and Spain. From T cells, B-cell-depleted T cells, or PBMCs came the material, which was cDNA or gDNA.

Authors' analysis steps: Amplified reference gene primers provided the basis for estimating nucleated cell counts. This table comes from immunoSEQ multiplex PCR, and its TCRdb copy is limited to in-frame clones, with some not included. The V and J calls and clone size were taken over from that table, and D and trimming were inferred from the DNA. The table has some 31,000 clones, roughly 90% seen once. The table lists this clone with a count of one. V was pared by 5 bases and J by 5 bases, with 15 bases of the junction left unmatched. Per germline, CDR1 LNHDA and CDR2 SQIVND (reference sequence). This CDR3 contains 17 residues.

The V call is TRBV19, the J call TRBJ2-1; 7 bases align to TRBD1. This receptor was identified in a human donor with active COVID-19. The donor label of this sample is uncertain. Sequences were obtained from peripheral blood. The CDR3 DNA reads TGTGCCAGTAGTGGGCGAGGGCACAGGGGTAGGCACAATGAGCAGTTCTTC. Protein product: CASSGRGHRGRHNEQFF.